Presented here are 17 T cell receptor beta chains from one specimen sequenced in a study of response to subunit inactivated influenza vaccine. TCRdb passed the RT-PCR reads through MiXCR, listing each CDR3 protein once. Of around 520,000 distinct CDR3 sequences in the sample, approximately 12% were seen once. Source: PBMCs from blood, taken on the day of vaccination. These receptors came from a man aged 50-60 years who received an inactivated influenza vaccine.

This clonotype was found many times. The chain links TRBV28 to TRBJ2-7; the match to TRBD1 covers 9 bases. Trimming removed 5 bases from V and 1 base from J; junction bases left unmatched: 3. There are 14 residues in the CDR3. The germline CDR1 and CDR2 sequences are MDHEN and SYDVKM. Here the CDR3 reads CASSRDRVSYEQYF. In DNA, the CDR3 is TGTGCCAGCAGTCGGGACAGGGTTTCCTACGAGCAGTACTTC.

This clonotype was observed a few times. The chain links TRBV12-3 or TRBV12-4 to TRBJ2-7; 7 bases are shared with TRBD1. V was pared by 2 bases and J by 3 bases, with 4 bases of the junction left unmatched. The CDR3 is 14 residues long. CDR3: CASSLQGVFYEQYF. For the CDR3, the DNA is TGTGCCAGCAGTTTACAGGGGGTGTTCTACGAGCAGTACTTC.

This clonotype was detected a few times. The chain has TRBV28 and TRBJ2-5; 10 positions match TRBD2. Germline V gives CDR1 MDHEN, CDR2 SYDVKM. This CDR3 comprises 19 residues. The J segment lost 5 bases and the V segment lost 7 bases, leaving 22 bases of the junction unmatched. In DNA form, the CDR3 reads TGTGCCAGCACCTCCGTTGGAGCGGGAGGGCTCCTGTCCAGGGAGACCCAGTACTTC. Its protein product is CASTSVGAGGLLSRETQYF.

This chain connects TRBV5-5 to TRBJ2-2; a weak D match, TRBD1 (6 bases). The CDR3 runs 15 residues. Germline V gives CDR1 SGHKS, CDR2 YYEKEE (reference sequence). Trimming left V 3 bases short and J 0 bases short, with 9 bases between. The CDR3: CASSYWTANTGELFF. CDR3 in DNA: TGTGCCAGCAGCTATTGGACAGCGAACACCGGGGAGCTGTTTTTT. Filled out from reference TRBV5-5 and TRBJ2-2, the complete variable domain reads DAGVTQSPTHLIKTRGQQVTLRCSPISGHKSVSWYQQVLGQGPQFIFQYYEKEERGRGNFPDRFSARQFPNYSSELNVNALLLGDSALYLCASSYWTANTGELFFGEGSRLTVL.

This clonotype was detected a few times. The chain links TRBV18 to TRBJ2-3; D unclear. This CDR3 is 13 amino acids long. CDR1 is KGHSH, CDR2 LQKENI, per germline. Trimming shortened V by 2 bases and J by 6 bases, and 9 bases separated the two germline ends. The CDR3 sequence: CASSPESFDTQYF. In DNA form, the CDR3 reads TGTGCCAGCTCACCAGAGAGTTTCGATACGCAGTATTTT.

This clonotype was seen only a few times. The chain couples TRBV2 to TRBJ2-7; D remains unclear. In germline, CDR1 is SNHLY, CDR2 FYNNEI. The V gene lost 7 bases and the J gene lost 2 bases, with 6 bases spanning the gap. The CDR3 consists of 11 residues. As DNA, the CDR3 is TGTGCCAGCACCCTCGCCTACGAGCAGTACTTC. It codes for CASTLAYEQYF.

The chain is built from TRBV29-1 and TRBJ1-1; D uncertain. This CDR3 is 12 amino acids long. The germline CDR1 and CDR2 sequences are SQVTM and ANQGSEA. Trimming removed 0 bases at V and 11 bases at J, with 13 bases between. CDR3 DNA: TGCAGCGTTGAAGATCCCTTCCCCCAGGCTTTCTTT. Protein sequence: CSVEDPFPQAFF. Combining the CDR3 with reference TRBV29-1 and TRBJ1-1 gives the whole variable domain SAVISQKPSRDICQRGTSLTIQCQVDSQVTMMFWYRQQPGQSLTLIATANQGSEATYESGFVIDKFPISRPNLTFSTLTVSNMSPEDSSIYLCSVEDPFPQAFFGQGTRLTVV.

This clonotype has more than one count but fewer than ten. The genes are TRBV27 and TRBJ2-7; tentatively, D is TRBD1 (5 bases). This CDR3 is built from 14 residues. Between the trimmed V and J ends, which lost 5 bases and 4 bases, there was a span of 15 bases. Looked up from germline, CDR1 is MNHEY and CDR2 is SMNVEV (reference sequence). The CDR3 sequence: CASSPYRTQYEQYF. The CDR3 DNA is TGTGCCAGCAGTCCATACAGGACCCAATACGAGCAGTACTTC.

The rearrangement joins TRBV29-1 to TRBJ2-5; 9 nucleotides line up with TRBD2. The CDR3 totals 13 residues. V was pared by 3 bases and J by 5 bases, with 4 bases of the junction left unmatched. Germline CDR1 reads SQVTM; CDR2 reads ANQGSEA. The CDR3, as DNA: TGCAGCGTTGACCGCGGGGGGGAGGAGACCCAGTACTTC. Protein sequence: CSVDRGGEETQYF. Full variable domain (remainder filled in from reference TRBV29-1 and TRBJ2-5): SAVISQKPSRDICQRGTSLTIQCQVDSQVTMMFWYRQQPGQSLTLIATANQGSEATYESGFVIDKFPISRPNLTFSTLTVSNMSPEDSSIYLCSVDRGGEETQYFGPGTRLLVL.

This clonotype was counted between two and nine times. The rearrangement links TRBV7-9 to TRBJ1-1; TRBD1 matches at 10 bases. The CDR3 is 14 amino acids. Germline assignment: CDR1 SEHNR and CDR2 FQNEAQ (reference sequence). Trimming removed 6 bases from V and 0 bases from J; junction bases left unmatched: 1. CDR3 in amino acids: CASRGTGVNTEAFF. In nucleotides, the CDR3 is TGTGCCAGCAGGGGGACAGGGGTGAACACTGAAGCTTTCTTT.

This chain joins TRBV5-6 and TRBJ1-2, with D tentatively TRBD1 (5 bases). Germline CDR1 is SGHDT and CDR2 is YYEEEE. Trimming took off 4 bases at V and 13 bases at J, with 17 bases between the two ends. CDR3 length: 12 amino acids. Here the CDR3 DNA reads TGTGCCAGCAGCACCGGGACCGCACCTCCCACCTTC. This encodes CASSTGTAPPTF.

This clonotype was observed at least ten times. The chain employs TRBV9 and TRBJ2-7; TRBD1 might be the D (5 bases). Trimming stripped 4 bases from V and 5 bases from J, with 10 bases between. CDR1 SGDLS and CDR2 YYNGEE come from the germline V gene. This CDR3 contains 12 residues. CDR3 coding DNA: TGTGCCAGCAGCCTGCTAGGGGACGAGCAGTACTTC. Amino acids: CASSLLGDEQYF.

The chain links TRBV5-1 to TRBJ2-6; tentatively, D is TRBD1 (6 bases). The V end was cut by 4 bases, the J end by 1 base, with 12 bases between. This CDR3 has 16 amino acids. Germline V CDR1 and CDR2: SGHRS, YFSETQ. The CDR3 nucleotides read TGCGCCAGCAGCCGGGACAATCTTTCTGGGGCCAACGTCCTGACTTTC. Its translation is CASSRDNLSGANVLTF.

This clonotype was seen once. A junction boundary mismatches the germline segment, possibly from a read error. The chain employs TRBV5-1 and TRBJ2-2; D remains unclear. Germline assignment: CDR1 SGHRS and CDR2 YFSETQ. There are 15 residues in the CDR3. The CDR3 loop reads CASTQLAANNGELFF. The CDR3 DNA follows: TGCGCCAGCACCCAACTGGCGGCGAACAACGGGGAGCTGTTTTTT.

The J gene is TRBJ2-3, the V gene TRBV5-1; 13 bases fit TRBD2. This CDR3 is 17 amino acids long. CDR1 is SGHRS, CDR2 YFSETQ, per germline. The V segment lost 0 bases and the J segment 1 base; nucleotides outside the gene matches: 2. The CDR3 nucleotides read TGCGCCAGCAGCTTGGGCGGGACTAGCGGGGGCACAGATACGCAGTATTTT. This gives the protein CASSLGGTSGGTDTQYF.

Many counts were recorded for this clonotype. The gene calls are TRBV5-1 and TRBJ1-1; 9 bases align to TRBD1. This CDR3 comprises 14 residues. V lost 4 bases and J lost 4; bases outside the gene matches: 5. CDR1 is SGHRS, CDR2 YFSETQ, per germline. CDR3 sequence: CASSAGQGITEAFF. The CDR3 coding sequence is TGCGCCAGCAGCGCCGGACAGGGGATCACTGAAGCTTTCTTT.

This clonotype was observed a few times. The rearrangement uses TRBV12-3 or TRBV12-4 and TRBJ1-5; D not resolved. The CDR3 runs 14 residues. Trimming left V 6 bases short and J 3 bases short, with 12 bases between. The CDR3 here is CASSRETSNQPQHF. DNA for the CDR3: TGTGCCAGCAGCCGGGAGACTTCCAATCAGCCCCAGCATTTT.